The present T cell receptor beta chain was sequenced within a study of T cell repertoires in cytomegalovirus infection. Whole-study context: A matching HLA type, together with CMV infection, was signaled by public TCR beta signatures.

A single record per CDR3 protein comes from TCRdb applying MiXCR to the reads. The data contain hundreds of thousands of distinct CDR3 sequences, approximately 24% of them seen just once; the ten biggest clones take up roughly 8%. This clonotype appeared a few times. Its antigen remains unknown. General study findings and limits: Of the TCR beta families, the public ones yielded a cumulative frequency that identified carriers of CMV plus the relevant HLA.

The TCR originated in a human donor in good health (CMV status not recorded). Some clones in this sample may be carry-over from other donors' samples. The sequencing input was CD8+ T cells from PBMCs.

CDR3 amino acids: CASSTGTSAGDTQYF. CDR3 in DNA: TGTGCCAGCAGCACGGGGACTTCCGCCGGAGATACGCAGTATTTT. This chain uses TRBV5-5 with TRBJ2-3; tentatively, D is TRBD2 (6 bases). The CDR3 is 15 residues long. The germline gives CDR1 SGHKS, CDR2 YYEKEE (reference sequence). Trimming removed 4 bases at V and 5 bases at J, with 17 bases between.